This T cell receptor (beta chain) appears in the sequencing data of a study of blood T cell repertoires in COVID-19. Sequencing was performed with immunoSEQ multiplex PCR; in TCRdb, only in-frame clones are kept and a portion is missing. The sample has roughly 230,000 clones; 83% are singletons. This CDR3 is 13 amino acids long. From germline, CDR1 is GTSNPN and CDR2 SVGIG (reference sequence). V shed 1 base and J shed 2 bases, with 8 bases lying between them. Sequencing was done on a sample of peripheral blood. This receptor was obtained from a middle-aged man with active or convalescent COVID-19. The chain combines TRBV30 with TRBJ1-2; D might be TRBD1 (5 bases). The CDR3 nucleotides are TGTGCCTGGAGTGGGTCAGGGAACTATGGCTACACCTTC. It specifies CAWSGSGNYGYTF.